Below, 22 T cell receptor beta chains from the same sample are listed, as sequenced in a study of blood T cell repertoires in COVID-19. Sequenced by immunoSEQ multiplex PCR; TCRdb stores in-frame clones only, minus some. The sample has 55,000 to 80,000 clones; roughly 86% are singletons. The sequenced sample was peripheral blood. Receptors were obtained from a man between 45 and 60 years old with acute or convalescent COVID-19.

The chain links TRBV27 to TRBJ2-5; 8 nucleotides match TRBD1. The CDR3 is 14 residues long. V dropped 4 bases and J dropped 2; count of bases not matched to a gene: 3. Per the germline V gene, CDR1 is MNHEY and CDR2 is SMNVEV (reference sequence). This chain's CDR3 is CASSWTGSQETQYF. The CDR3 coding sequence is TGTGCCAGCAGTTGGACAGGGTCGCAAGAGACCCAGTACTTC.

This clone has a single count. In DNA form, the CDR3 reads TGTGCCAGCAGTCCAGGTCGGACAGGGATTAATGAAAAACTGTTTTTT. This sequence encodes CASSPGRTGINEKLFF. V is TRBV7-9 and J is TRBJ1-4; 8 positions agree with TRBD1. Germline trimming cut 6 bases from V and 4 bases from J; bases unmatched to any gene: 10. The CDR3 totals 16 residues. Germline assignment: CDR1 SEHNR and CDR2 FQNEAQ (reference sequence). The complete variable domain, with remaining parts taken from reference TRBV7-9 and TRBJ1-4, reads DTGVSQNPRHKITKRGQNVTFRCDPISEHNRLYWYRQTLGQGPEFLTYFQNEAQLEKSRLLSDRFSAERPKGSFSTLEIQRTEQGDSAMYLCASSPGRTGINEKLFFGSGTQLSVL.

The chain couples TRBV7-8 to TRBJ2-7, with 7 bases aligning to TRBD1. CDR3 length equals 15 residues. CDR1 and CDR2 (germline): SGHVS, FQNEAQ. The ends lost 5 bases at V and 0 bases at J; junction bases unmatched: 7. Written as DNA, the CDR3 is TGTGCCAGCAGCCCCGGGACAGCCAGCTCCTACGAGCAGTACTTC. Protein: CASSPGTASSYEQYF. Filled out from reference TRBV7-8 and TRBJ2-7, the complete variable domain reads GAGVSQSPRYKVAKRGQDVALRCDPISGHVSLFWYQQALGQGPEFLTYFQNEAQLDKSGLPSDRFFAERPEGSVSTLKIQRTQQEDSAVYLCASSPGTASSYEQYFGPGTRLTVT.

This chain uses TRBV6-1 with TRBJ2-1; 11 bases fit TRBD2. The CDR3 has 16 residues. Germline V lookup: CDR1 MNHNS, CDR2 SASEGT. Trimming took 4 bases from V and 7 from J; bases not matched to a gene: 9. The CDR3 region has the DNA TGTGCCAGCAGTGGCCTTAGCGGGGGGGCCAAGAATGAGCAGTTCTTC. Protein sequence: CASSGLSGGAKNEQFF.

CDR3 sequence (DNA): TGTGCCATCAGTGAGTCGATGCGGGAAAAACTGTTTTTT. Translated, it gives CAISESMREKLFF. This chain links TRBV10-3 with TRBJ1-4; D gene unclear. This CDR3 has 13 amino acids. V was shortened by 0 bases and J by 8 bases, with 7 bases between the two germline ends. From germline, CDR1 is ENHRY and CDR2 SYGVKD.

V usage is TRBV18 and J usage is TRBJ1-1; 7 bases map to TRBD1. The CDR3 consists of 17 residues. The J segment lost 0 bases and the V segment lost 0 bases, leaving 7 bases of the junction unmatched. The germline gives CDR1 KGHSH, CDR2 LQKENI. The CDR3 spells CASSPPRQGPMNTEAFF. CDR3 sequence (DNA): TGTGCCAGCTCACCACCCAGACAGGGACCCATGAACACTGAAGCTTTCTTT.

V gene TRBV10-1 combines with J gene TRBJ1-1; TRBD1 matches at 10 bases. Germline CDR1 WNHNN, CDR2 SYGVQD (reference sequence). This CDR3 is built from 16 residues. V trimming: 6 bases; J trimming: 6 bases; junction bases outside the gene matches: 13. DNA of the CDR3: TGCGCCAGCAGCATTTCGTTTAGACAGGGGGCCGCTGAAGCTTTCTTT. Translated: CASSISFRQGAAEAFF.

The chain uses TRBV2 and TRBJ2-5; D possibly corresponds to TRBD1 (6 bases). Germline lookup yields CDR1 SNHLY and CDR2 FYNNEI. Trimming took off 7 bases at V and 3 bases at J, with 12 bases between the two ends. The CDR3 contains 13 residues. This chain's CDR3 is CASTHRAEETQYF. CDR3 coding DNA: TGTGCCAGCACGCACAGGGCTGAAGAGACCCAGTACTTC.

The chain couples TRBV6-5 to TRBJ1-1, with a weak D call TRBD1 (5 bases). Germline CDR1 MNHEY, CDR2 SVGAGI. This CDR3 has 14 amino acids. Trimming removed 6 bases from V and 1 base from J, with 12 bases in between. CDR3 in amino acids: CASSRFRENTEAFF. CDR3 DNA sequence: TGTGCCAGCAGCCGCTTCAGGGAGAACACTGAAGCTTTCTTT.

The J gene is TRBJ2-1, the V gene TRBV24-1; 8 nucleotides agree with TRBD1. Germline CDR1 and CDR2: KGHDR and SFDVKD. V lost 9 bases and J lost 5; bases outside the gene matches: 8. The CDR3 sequence is 14 residues long. CDR3 loop: CATPHGTGHNEQFF. The CDR3 coding sequence is TGTGCCACCCCGCACGGGACAGGCCACAATGAGCAGTTCTTC.

The V gene is TRBV27, the J gene TRBJ2-7; D may be TRBD1 (5 bases). CDR3 length: 13 residues. Germline lookup yields CDR1 MNHEY and CDR2 SMNVEV (reference sequence). V was clipped by 3 bases and J by 6 bases, with 12 bases between them. CDR3 residues: CASSFGAGGEQYF. CDR3 sequence (DNA): TGTGCCAGCAGTTTTGGGGCAGGTGGCGAGCAGTACTTC.

The V and J genes are TRBV3-1 (or the pseudogene TRBV3-2) and TRBJ2-7; 9 nucleotides align to TRBD1. The germline V gene encodes CDR1 LGHDT and CDR2 YNNKEL (reference sequence). Trimming at V came to 0 bases and at J to 5 bases, leaving 5 bases not matched to a gene. The CDR3 loop spans 15 amino acids. CDR3 protein: CASSQDIRQGDEQYF. The CDR3 DNA is TGTGCCAGCAGCCAAGATATCCGACAGGGGGACGAGCAGTACTTC.

This chain uses TRBV30 with TRBJ2-7, with D maybe TRBD1 (5 bases). The germline V and J ends were trimmed by 0 bases and 4 bases, with 10 bases remaining between them. This CDR3 has 13 amino acids. Per germline, CDR1 GTSNPN and CDR2 SVGIG (reference sequence). The CDR3: CAWSVRQTYEQYF. DNA for the CDR3: TGTGCCTGGAGTGTACGACAGACTTACGAGCAGTACTTC.

The chain employs TRBV30 and TRBJ1-1; D is perhaps TRBD1 (5 bases). CDR1 GTSNPN and CDR2 SVGIG come from the germline V gene (reference sequence). This CDR3 has 12 amino acids. V was clipped by 5 bases and J by 11 bases, with 18 bases between them. The CDR3 spells CAWDSGSHRAFF. In DNA, the CDR3 is TGTGCCTGGGATTCAGGGTCCCACAGGGCTTTCTTT.

This chain connects TRBV21-1 to TRBJ2-1; the table's D call TRBD1 went unverified against the DNA. TRBV21-1 represents a pseudogene. The CDR3 totals 15 residues. The CDR3 reads CASSNRGRVYNEQFF. Here the CDR3 DNA reads TGTGCCAGCAGCAATAGGGGGCGCGTCTACAATGAGCAGTTCTTC.

The genes are TRBV5-5 and TRBJ2-5; unclear D gene. This CDR3 comprises 13 residues. The germline V gene encodes CDR1 SGHKS and CDR2 YYEKEE (reference sequence). Trimming stripped 4 bases from V and 9 bases from J, with 16 bases between. The CDR3 is CASSPGGFEAQYF. The CDR3, as DNA: TGTGCCAGCAGCCCGGGTGGGTTTGAGGCCCAGTACTTC.

This clone was counted many times. J is TRBJ2-7 and V is TRBV2; tentative D call: TRBD1 (6 bases). Germline V CDR1 and CDR2: SNHLY, FYNNEI. V lost 3 bases and J 5 bases, leaving 14 bases between the germline ends. The CDR3 spans 14 residues. CDR3 loop: CASSDAGEIDEQYF. DNA of the CDR3: TGTGCCAGCAGTGATGCAGGGGAAATCGACGAGCAGTACTTC. Based on the CDR3 plus reference TRBV2 and TRBJ2-7, the full variable domain is EPEVTQTPSHQVTQMGQEVILRCVPISNHLYFYWYRQILGQKVEFLVSFYNNEISEKSEIFDDQFSVERPDGSNFTLKIRSTKLEDSAMYFCASSDAGEIDEQYFGPGTRLTVT.

The chain links TRBV18 to TRBJ1-1, with TRBD1 matching over 7 bases. The V gene end was trimmed by 3 bases and the J gene end by 3 bases; junction bases not matched to a gene: 13. This CDR3 is 17 amino acids long. CDR1 and CDR2 from the germline V gene are KGHSH and LQKENI. In DNA form, the CDR3 reads TGTGCCAGCTCACCGAGGACAGGTGCGGAAAGCGACACTGAAGCTTTCTTT. Translating gives CASSPRTGAESDTEAFF. Complete variable domain (other parts from reference TRBV18 and TRBJ1-1): NAGVMQNPRHLVRRRGQEARLRCSPMKGHSHVYWYRQLPEEGLKFMVYLQKENIIDESGMPKERFSAEFPKEGPSILRIQQVVRGDSAAYFCASSPRTGAESDTEAFFGQGTRLTVV.

This chain's CDR3 is CASSLVQLAGETQYF. The CDR3 region has the DNA TGTGCCAGCAGCTTAGTTCAACTAGCTGGGGAGACCCAGTACTTC. The chain couples TRBV7-6 to TRBJ2-5, with D perhaps TRBD2 (6 bases). Trimming shortened V by 1 base and J by 5 bases, and 14 bases separated the two germline ends. CDR3 length: 15 amino acids. Germline V CDR1 and CDR2: SGHVS, FNYEAQ.

This clone was found a few times. J is TRBJ2-5 and V is TRBV4-1; maybe TRBD2 (5 bases). The CDR3 contains 12 residues. With 5 bases removed from V and 5 bases from J, the gap between germline ends came to 9 bases. Germline CDR1 MGHRA, CDR2 YSYEKL. CDR3 sequence reads: CASSFRGETQYF. The CDR3 DNA reads TGCGCCAGCAGCTTTAGAGGGGAGACCCAGTACTTC.

The genes are TRBV6-5 and TRBJ1-2; TRBD1 might be the D (6 bases). The V end was cut by 2 bases, the J end by 7 bases, with 8 bases between. Germline CDR1 reads MNHEY; CDR2 reads SVGAGI. This CDR3 region has 12 residues. Here the CDR3 reads CASSYEGGGYTF. The CDR3 DNA is TGTGCCAGCAGTTACGAAGGGGGTGGCTACACCTTC.

The rearrangement joins TRBV28 to TRBJ1-5; tentative D call: TRBD1 (5 bases). This CDR3 spans 16 amino acids. The germline V and J ends were trimmed by 6 bases and 1 base, with 16 bases remaining between them. Germline lookup yields CDR1 MDHEN and CDR2 SYDVKM. The CDR3 loop reads CASSSGTYFSNQPQHF. For the CDR3, the DNA is TGTGCCAGCAGCTCAGGGACTTACTTCAGCAATCAGCCCCAGCATTTT.